This TCR beta chain emerged from a study of OX40 agonist ivuxolimab in advanced cancers. On the study more broadly: Two cutaneous melanoma patients and one hepatocellular carcinoma patient, three in all, had partial responses.

Repertoires were generated with immunoSEQ multiplex PCR, while TCRdb's copy carries only in-frame clones and drops some. This table holds 57,000 or so clones, around 88% found once. V was clipped by 2 bases and J by 0 bases, with 14 bases between them. Looked up from germline, CDR1 is LGHNA and CDR2 is YNFKEQ. CDR3 length: 17 residues. The specimen was CD4+ or CD8+ T cells sorted from blood, collected in a trial of the OX40 agonist ivuxolimab. The chain recombines TRBV4-2 with TRBJ1-5; D perhaps matches TRBD1 (5 bases). The sequence came from an adult with an advanced solid tumor such as melanoma, head and neck, liver or kidney cancer. This chain's CDR3 is CASSQWGGGYSNQPQHF. CDR3 nucleotides: TGTGCCAGCAGCCAATGGGGCGGAGGCTATAGCAATCAGCCCCAGCATTTT.